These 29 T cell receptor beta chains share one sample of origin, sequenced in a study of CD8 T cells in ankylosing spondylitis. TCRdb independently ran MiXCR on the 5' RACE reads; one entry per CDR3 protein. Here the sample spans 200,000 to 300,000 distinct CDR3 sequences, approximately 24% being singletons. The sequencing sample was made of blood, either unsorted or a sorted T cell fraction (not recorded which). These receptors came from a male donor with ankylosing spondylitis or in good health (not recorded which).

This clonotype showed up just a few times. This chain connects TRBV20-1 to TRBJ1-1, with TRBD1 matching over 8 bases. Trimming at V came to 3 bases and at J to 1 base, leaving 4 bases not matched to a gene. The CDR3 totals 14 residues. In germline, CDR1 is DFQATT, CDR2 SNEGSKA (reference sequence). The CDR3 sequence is CSASDRGRNTEAFF. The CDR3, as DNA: TGCAGTGCTAGCGACAGGGGAAGGAACACTGAAGCTTTCTTT.

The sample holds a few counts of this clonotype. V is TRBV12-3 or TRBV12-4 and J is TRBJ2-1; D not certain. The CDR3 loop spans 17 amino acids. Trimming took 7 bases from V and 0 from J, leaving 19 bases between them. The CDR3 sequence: CASTLTTLVSSYNEQFF. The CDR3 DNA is TGTGCCAGCACCCTCACCACGCTGGTAAGCTCCTACAATGAGCAGTTCTTC.

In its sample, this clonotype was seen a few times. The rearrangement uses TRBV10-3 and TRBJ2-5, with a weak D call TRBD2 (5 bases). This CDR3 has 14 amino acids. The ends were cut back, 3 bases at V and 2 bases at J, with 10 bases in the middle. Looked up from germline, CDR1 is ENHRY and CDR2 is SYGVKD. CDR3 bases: TGTGCCATCAGTGATCCGGGAACACAAGAGACCCAGTACTTC. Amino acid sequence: CAISDPGTQETQYF.

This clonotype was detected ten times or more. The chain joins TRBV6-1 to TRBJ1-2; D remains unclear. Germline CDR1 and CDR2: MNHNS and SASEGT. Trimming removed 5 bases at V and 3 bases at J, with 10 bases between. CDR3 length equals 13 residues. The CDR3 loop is CASSRPRHYGYTF. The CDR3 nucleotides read TGTGCCAGCAGTCGTCCCCGGCACTATGGCTACACCTTC.

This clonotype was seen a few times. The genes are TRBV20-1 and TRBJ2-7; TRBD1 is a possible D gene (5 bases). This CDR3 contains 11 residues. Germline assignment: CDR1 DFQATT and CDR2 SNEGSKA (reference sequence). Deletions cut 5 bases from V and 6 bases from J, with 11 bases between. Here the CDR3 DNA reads TGCAGTGCTCCTTCTGGGGCCGAGCAGTACTTC. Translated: CSAPSGAEQYF.

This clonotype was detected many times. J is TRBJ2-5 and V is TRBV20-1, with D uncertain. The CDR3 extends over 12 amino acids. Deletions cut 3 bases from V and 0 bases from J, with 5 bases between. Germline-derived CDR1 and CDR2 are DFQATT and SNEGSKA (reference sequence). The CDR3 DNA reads TGCAGTGCTAGTCGGAACCAAGAGACCCAGTACTTC. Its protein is CSASRNQETQYF.

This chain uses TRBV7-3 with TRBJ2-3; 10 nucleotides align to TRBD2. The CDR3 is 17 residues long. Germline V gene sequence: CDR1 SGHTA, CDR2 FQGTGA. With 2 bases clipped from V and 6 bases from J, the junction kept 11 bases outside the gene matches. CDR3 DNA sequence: TGTGCCAGCAGCTTAGGGACTAGCGTCATCTCAGCGGATACGCAGTATTTT. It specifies CASSLGTSVISADTQYF.

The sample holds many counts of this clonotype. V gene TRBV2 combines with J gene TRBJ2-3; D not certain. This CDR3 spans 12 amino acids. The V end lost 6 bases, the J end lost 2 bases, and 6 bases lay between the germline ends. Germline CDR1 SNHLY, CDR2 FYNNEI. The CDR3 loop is CASRTDTDTQYF. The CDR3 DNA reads TGTGCCAGCAGAACAGACACAGATACGCAGTATTTT.

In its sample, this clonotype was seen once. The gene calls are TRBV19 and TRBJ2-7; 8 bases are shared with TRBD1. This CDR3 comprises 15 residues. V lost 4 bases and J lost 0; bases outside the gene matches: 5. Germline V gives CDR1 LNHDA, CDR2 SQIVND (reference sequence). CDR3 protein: CASSSRTGLSYEQYF. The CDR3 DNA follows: TGTGCCAGTAGTAGTAGGACAGGGCTCTCCTACGAGCAGTACTTC.

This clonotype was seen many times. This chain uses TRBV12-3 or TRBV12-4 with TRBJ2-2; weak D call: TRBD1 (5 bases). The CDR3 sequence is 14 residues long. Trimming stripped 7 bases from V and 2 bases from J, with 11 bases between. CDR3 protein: CASNPGRNTGELFF. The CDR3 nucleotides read TGTGCCAGCAACCCAGGGCGAAACACCGGGGAGCTGTTTTTT.

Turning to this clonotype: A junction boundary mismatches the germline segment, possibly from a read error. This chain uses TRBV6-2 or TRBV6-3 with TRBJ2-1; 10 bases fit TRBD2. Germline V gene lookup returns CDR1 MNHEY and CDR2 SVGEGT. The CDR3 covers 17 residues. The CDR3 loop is CASSTGRTSGQYNEQFF. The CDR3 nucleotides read TGTGCCAGCAGTACCGGGCGGACTAGCGGACAATACAACGAGCAGTTCTTC.

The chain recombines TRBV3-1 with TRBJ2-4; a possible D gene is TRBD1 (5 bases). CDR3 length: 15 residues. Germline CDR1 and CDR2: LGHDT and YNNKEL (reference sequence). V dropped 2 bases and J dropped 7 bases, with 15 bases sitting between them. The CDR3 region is CASSQKPSPGNIQYF. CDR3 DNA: TGTGCCAGCAGCCAAAAACCGTCCCCAGGGAACATTCAGTACTTC.

In DNA form, the CDR3 reads TGCAGTGCTGGTAGGGCGGTCGGCACAGATACGCAGTATTTT. Protein product: CSAGRAVGTDTQYF. The genes are TRBV20-1 and TRBJ2-3; D is unresolved. Germline V gene data show CDR1 as DFQATT and CDR2 as SNEGSKA (reference sequence). CDR3 length: 14 residues. Trimming left V 5 bases short and J 1 base short, with 13 bases between.

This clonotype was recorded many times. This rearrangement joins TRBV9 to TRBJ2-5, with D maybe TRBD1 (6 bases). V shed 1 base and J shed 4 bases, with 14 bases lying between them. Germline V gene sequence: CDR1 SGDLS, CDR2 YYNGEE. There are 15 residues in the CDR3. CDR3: CASSVTGLPTETQYF. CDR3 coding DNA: TGTGCCAGCAGCGTAACAGGGTTACCAACAGAGACCCAGTACTTC.

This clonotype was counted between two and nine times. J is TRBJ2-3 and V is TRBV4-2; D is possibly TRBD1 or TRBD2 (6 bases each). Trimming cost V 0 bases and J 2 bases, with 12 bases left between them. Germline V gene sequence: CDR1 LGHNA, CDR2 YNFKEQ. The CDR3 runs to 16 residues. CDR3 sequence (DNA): TGTGCCAGCAGCCAAGATGTGGGGGGCATCACAGATACGCAGTATTTT. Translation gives CASSQDVGGITDTQYF.

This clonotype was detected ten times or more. CDR3 nucleotides: TGTGCCAGCAGTTTAAGGGGAGGGTTGGACACTGAAGCTTTCTTT. As protein: CASSLRGGLDTEAFF. V is TRBV12-3 or TRBV12-4 and J is TRBJ1-1, with a weak D call TRBD1 (5 bases). V was cut by 2 bases and J by 3 bases, with 13 bases left in between. This CDR3 region has 15 residues.

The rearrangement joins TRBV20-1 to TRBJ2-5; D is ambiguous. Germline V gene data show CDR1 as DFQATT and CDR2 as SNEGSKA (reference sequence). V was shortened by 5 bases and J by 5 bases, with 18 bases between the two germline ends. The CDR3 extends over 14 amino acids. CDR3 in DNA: TGCAGTGCTTCTCGACTGACGGTGGGGGAGACCCAGTACTTC. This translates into CSASRLTVGETQYF.

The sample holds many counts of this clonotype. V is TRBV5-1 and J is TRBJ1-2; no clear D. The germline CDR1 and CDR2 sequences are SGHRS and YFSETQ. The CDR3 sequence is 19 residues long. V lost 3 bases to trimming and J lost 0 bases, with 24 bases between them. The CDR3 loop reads CASSSPSQDARHSNYGYTF. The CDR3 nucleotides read TGCGCCAGCAGCTCGCCGTCCCAGGACGCAAGACATTCTAACTATGGCTACACCTTC.

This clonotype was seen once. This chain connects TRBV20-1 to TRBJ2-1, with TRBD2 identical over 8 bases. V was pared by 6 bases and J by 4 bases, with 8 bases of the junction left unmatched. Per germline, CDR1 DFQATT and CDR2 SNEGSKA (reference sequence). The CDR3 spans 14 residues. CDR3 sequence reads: CSALIGGGYNEQFF. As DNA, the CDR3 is TGCAGTGCCCTTATTGGCGGGGGGTACAATGAGCAGTTCTTC.

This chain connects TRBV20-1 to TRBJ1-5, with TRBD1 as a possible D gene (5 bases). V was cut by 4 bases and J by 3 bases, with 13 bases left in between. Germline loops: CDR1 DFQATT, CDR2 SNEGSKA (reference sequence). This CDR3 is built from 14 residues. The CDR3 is CSAKTDMFNQPQHF. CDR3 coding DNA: TGCAGTGCTAAGACAGACATGTTCAATCAGCCCCAGCATTTT.

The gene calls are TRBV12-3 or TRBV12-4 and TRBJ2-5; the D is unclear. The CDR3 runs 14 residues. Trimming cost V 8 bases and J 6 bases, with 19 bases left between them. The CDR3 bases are TGTGCCAGCTCCCTGGACGCACGAAGTAAGACCCAGTACTTC. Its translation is CASSLDARSKTQYF.

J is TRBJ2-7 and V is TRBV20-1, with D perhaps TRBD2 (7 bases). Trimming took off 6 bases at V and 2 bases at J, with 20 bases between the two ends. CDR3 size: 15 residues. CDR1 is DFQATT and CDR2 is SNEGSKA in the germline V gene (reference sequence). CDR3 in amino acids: CSAQEGRGATYEQYF. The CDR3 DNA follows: TGCAGTGCCCAAGAGGGACGGGGGGCGACCTACGAGCAGTACTTC.

The CDR3 DNA follows: TGTGCCAGCAGTTACCCTCGTCCCACAGATACGCAGTATTTT. Its protein is CASSYPRPTDTQYF. The genes are TRBV6-5 and TRBJ2-3; D is unclear. Trimming took off 2 bases at V and 2 bases at J, with 8 bases between the two ends. CDR1 and CDR2 from the germline V gene are MNHEY and SVGAGI. The CDR3 contains 14 residues.

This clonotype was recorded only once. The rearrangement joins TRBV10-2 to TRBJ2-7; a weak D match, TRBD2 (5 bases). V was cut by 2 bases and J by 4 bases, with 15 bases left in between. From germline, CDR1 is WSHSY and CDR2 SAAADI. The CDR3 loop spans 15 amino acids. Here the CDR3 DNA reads TGCGCCAGCAGTGAGGCCCGGAGGTCCCCTTACGAGCAGTACTTC. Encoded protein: CASSEARRSPYEQYF.

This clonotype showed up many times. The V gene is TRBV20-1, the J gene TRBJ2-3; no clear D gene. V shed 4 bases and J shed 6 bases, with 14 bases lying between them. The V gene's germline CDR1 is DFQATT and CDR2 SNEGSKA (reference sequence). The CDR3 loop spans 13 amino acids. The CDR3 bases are TGCAGTGCTAAAGCCCCGGGCAGGGATACGCAGTATTTT. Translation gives CSAKAPGRDTQYF.

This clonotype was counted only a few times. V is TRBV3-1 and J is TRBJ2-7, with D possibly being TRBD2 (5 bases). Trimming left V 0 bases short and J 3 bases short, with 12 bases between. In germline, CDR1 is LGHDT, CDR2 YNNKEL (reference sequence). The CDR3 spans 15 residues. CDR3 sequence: CASSQETRGVYEQYF. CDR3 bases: TGTGCCAGCAGCCAAGAAACCCGGGGAGTCTACGAGCAGTACTTC.

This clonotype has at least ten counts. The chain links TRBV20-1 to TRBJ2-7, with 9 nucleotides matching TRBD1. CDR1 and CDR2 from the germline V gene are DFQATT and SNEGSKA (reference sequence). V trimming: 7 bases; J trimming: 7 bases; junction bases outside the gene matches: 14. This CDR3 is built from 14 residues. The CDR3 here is CSGEPWTGVEEQYF. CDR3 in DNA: TGCAGTGGCGAACCGTGGACAGGGGTAGAGGAGCAGTACTTC.

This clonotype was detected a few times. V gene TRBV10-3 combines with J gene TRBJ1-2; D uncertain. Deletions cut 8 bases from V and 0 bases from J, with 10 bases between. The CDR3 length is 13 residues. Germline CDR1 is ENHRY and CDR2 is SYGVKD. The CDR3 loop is CAISTNSNYGYTF. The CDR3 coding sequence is TGTGCCATCTCGACAAACTCTAACTATGGCTACACCTTC.

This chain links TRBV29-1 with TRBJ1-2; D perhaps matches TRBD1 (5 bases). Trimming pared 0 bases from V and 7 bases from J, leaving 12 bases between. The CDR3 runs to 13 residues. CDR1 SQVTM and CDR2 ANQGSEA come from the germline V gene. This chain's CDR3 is CSVEDPGIAGYTF. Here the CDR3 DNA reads TGCAGCGTTGAAGATCCAGGGATCGCTGGCTACACCTTC.